The present TCR beta chain was sequenced within a study of T cells after yellow fever vaccination. One entry per CDR3 protein, called by TCRdb with MiXCR from the 5' RACE reads. The sample yields 300,000 to 350,000 distinct CDR3 sequences, approximately 4% seen once. This clonotype has a count of ten or more. The germline V gene encodes CDR1 SEHNR and CDR2 FQNEAQ (reference sequence). The CDR3 has 15 amino acids. V lost 5 bases, J lost 7 bases, and 9 bases stayed unmatched. The source material was PBMCs, sampled 15 days after the yellow fever booster vaccination. The chain links TRBV7-9 to TRBJ1-4, with TRBD1 matching over 8 bases. This receptor was identified in a man younger than 35 who received the YFV17D yellow fever vaccine. Here the CDR3 reads CASSPTQGGFEKLFF. Written as DNA, the CDR3 is TGTGCCAGCAGCCCGACACAGGGGGGATTTGAAAAACTGTTTTTT.